The 17 T cell receptor beta chains listed next were all sequenced from one sample in a study of response to subunit inactivated influenza vaccine. TCRdb re-called the RT-PCR reads through MiXCR, storing one row per CDR3 protein. The data contain hundreds of thousands of distinct CDR3 sequences, approximately 10% of them singletons. The specimen comprised PBMCs from blood, sampled roughly 45 days after vaccination. The source of these receptors is a man in his fifties who received an inactivated influenza vaccine.

This clonotype was counted a few times. The chain recombines TRBV28 with TRBJ2-1, with 8 bases that match TRBD2. In germline, CDR1 is MDHEN, CDR2 SYDVKM. With V trimmed by 0 bases and J by 3 bases, 1 base remained unmatched. The CDR3 extends over 15 amino acids. The CDR3 reads CASSLWRGVYNEQFF. The CDR3 nucleotides are TGTGCCAGCAGTTTATGGCGGGGGGTCTACAATGAGCAGTTCTTC.

This clonotype was seen only a few times. The chain employs TRBV5-1 and TRBJ2-1; TRBD2 matches at 8 bases. Germline V gene sequence: CDR1 SGHRS, CDR2 YFSETQ. CDR3 length: 16 residues. V was clipped by 4 bases and J by 6 bases; unmatched bases: 12. As DNA, the CDR3 is TGCGCCAGCAGCCCTAATTACGGGGGGGGGCTCAATGAGCAGTTCTTC. This encodes CASSPNYGGGLNEQFF. The full variable domain, with the rest looked up from reference TRBV5-1 and TRBJ2-1, is KAGVTQTPRYLIKTRGQQVTLSCSPISGHRSVSWYQQTPGQGLQFLFEYFSETQRNKGNFPGRFSGRQFSNSRSEMNVSTLELGDSALYLCASSPNYGGGLNEQFFGPGTRLTVL.

The CDR3 nucleotides read TGCGCCAGCAGCCAAGATTGGGGGATTAGCGGGGACTTCTACAATGAGCAGTTCTTC. Translated, it gives CASSQDWGISGDFYNEQFF. The chain uses TRBV4-3 and TRBJ2-1; TRBD2 aligns across 8 bases. The CDR3 is 19 residues long. Germline loops: CDR1 LGHNA, CDR2 YSLEER. The V segment lost 0 bases and the J segment 3 bases; nucleotides outside the gene matches: 13.

This clonotype has just a few counts. The J gene is TRBJ2-7, the V gene TRBV4-2; TRBD2 agrees at 11 bases. Germline assignment: CDR1 LGHNA and CDR2 YNFKEQ. V shed 2 bases, J shed 3 bases, and the junction held 3 bases outside the gene matches. CDR3 length: 15 residues. CDR3 sequence reads: CASSQTSGSNYEQYF. CDR3 sequence (DNA): TGTGCCAGCAGCCAAACTAGCGGGAGTAACTACGAGCAGTACTTC.

V and J are TRBV5-1 and TRBJ1-4, with a tentative D call TRBD1 (5 bases). Germline-derived CDR1 and CDR2 are SGHRS and YFSETQ. V shed 0 bases and J shed 4 bases, with 10 bases lying between them. The CDR3 has 15 amino acids. The CDR3 DNA sequence: TGCGCCAGCAGCTTGGGGTCAGGGATTAATGAAAAACTGTTTTTT. Protein: CASSLGSGINEKLFF.

This clonotype has ten or more counts. The rearrangement uses TRBV15 and TRBJ2-7; D is uncertain. The length of the CDR3 is 15 residues. Germline CDR1 LNHNV, CDR2 YYDKDF (reference sequence). V lost 5 bases and J lost 4, with 18 bases in between. The CDR3 nucleotides read TGTGCCACCAGCCCCGACCTAGGGCCCAGATACGAGCAGTACTTC. Translating gives CATSPDLGPRYEQYF.

V is TRBV4-3 and J is TRBJ1-4; maybe TRBD1 (5 bases). V gave up 0 bases and J gave up 4 bases, with 9 bases separating them. CDR1 LGHNA and CDR2 YSLEER come from the germline V gene. The CDR3 covers 15 residues. The CDR3 DNA reads TGCGCCAGCAGCCAAGAAGGCAGGGTTAATGAAAAACTGTTTTTT. Residues: CASSQEGRVNEKLFF.

This clonotype was observed a handful of times. The rearrangement uses TRBV28 and TRBJ1-1; TRBD1 agrees at 9 bases. The germline V gene encodes CDR1 MDHEN and CDR2 SYDVKM. This CDR3 has 15 amino acids. V lost 6 bases to trimming and J lost 4 bases; unmatched junction nucleotides: 9. The CDR3 sequence is CASRWEQGAVTEAFF. CDR3 nucleotide sequence: TGTGCCAGCAGGTGGGAACAGGGGGCTGTCACTGAAGCTTTCTTT. Supplemented by reference TRBV28 and TRBJ1-1, the full variable domain reads DVKVTQSSRYLVKRTGEKVFLECVQDMDHENMFWYRQDPGLGLRLIYFSYDVKMKEKGDIPEGYSVSREKKERFSLILESASTNQTSMYLCASRWEQGAVTEAFFGQGTRLTVV.

This clonotype was seen repeatedly, ten times or more. The V and J genes are TRBV29-1 and TRBJ2-5, with TRBD1 matching over 8 bases. Trimming at V came to 5 bases and at J to 2 bases, leaving 19 bases not matched to a gene. Germline lookup yields CDR1 SQVTM and CDR2 ANQGSEA. CDR3 length equals 18 residues. The CDR3 spells CSVRPGTGANRLQETQYF. CDR3 coding DNA: TGCAGCGTTCGACCCGGGACAGGCGCCAACCGGTTACAAGAGACCCAGTACTTC.

J is TRBJ1-4 and V is TRBV9, with no clear D. V shed 0 bases and J shed 4 bases, with 13 bases lying between them. The CDR3 totals 16 residues. Germline CDR1 reads SGDLS; CDR2 reads YYNGEE. DNA of the CDR3: TGTGCCAGCAGCGTAGCTGGAACAGTGATTAATGAAAAACTGTTTTTT. Amino acid sequence: CASSVAGTVINEKLFF.

J is TRBJ1-2 and V is TRBV27; D remains ambiguous. V dropped 5 bases and J dropped 5 bases, with 15 bases sitting between them. CDR1 and CDR2 (germline): MNHEY, SMNVEV (reference sequence). The CDR3 is made up of 14 amino acids. CDR3 coding DNA: TGTGCCAGCAGTCCTAATGGGGAAACTTATGGCTACACCTTC. Encoded protein: CASSPNGETYGYTF.

The rearrangement joins TRBV20-1 to TRBJ2-5, with D unresolved. Germline V gene lookup returns CDR1 DFQATT and CDR2 SNEGSKA (reference sequence). Deletions cut 3 bases from V and 5 bases from J, with 13 bases between. CDR3 size: 13 residues. CDR3 amino acids: CSARTGPGETQYF. CDR3 nucleotides: TGCAGTGCTAGGACTGGCCCCGGGGAGACCCAGTACTTC.

This clonotype has just a few counts. The rearrangement uses TRBV6-1 and TRBJ2-2; 9 bases line up with TRBD1. CDR1 is MNHNS and CDR2 is SASEGT in the germline V gene. The CDR3 consists of 16 residues. V trimming: 6 bases; J trimming: 3 bases; junction bases outside the gene matches: 8. The DNA for the CDR3 is TGTGCCAGCAGGCCCCCCGGGACAGGGTACACCGGGGAGCTGTTTTTT. Translation gives CASRPPGTGYTGELFF.

This clonotype was counted between two and nine times. J is TRBJ2-7 and V is TRBV11-2; TRBD1 is a possible D gene (6 bases). The V and J ends lost 4 bases and 2 bases respectively, with 12 bases between them. The CDR3 is 14 amino acids. In germline, CDR1 is SGHAT, CDR2 FQNNGV. The CDR3 bases are TGTGCCAGCAGCTCTAACAGGGTAACCTACGAGCAGTACTTC. It is translated as CASSSNRVTYEQYF.

The genes are TRBV6-2 or TRBV6-3 and TRBJ2-1; the D is unclear. V was pared by 0 bases and J by 5 bases, with 8 bases between. This CDR3 is 14 amino acids long. CDR1 is MNHEY, CDR2 SVGEGT, per germline. The CDR3 region has the DNA TGTGCCAGCAGTTACTCGAACGCACACAATGAGCAGTTCTTC. Translating gives CASSYSNAHNEQFF.

A few counts support this clonotype. This chain links TRBV5-1 with TRBJ1-2, with D possibly TRBD1 on 5 matching bases. This CDR3 comprises 15 residues. Germline-derived CDR1 and CDR2 are SGHRS and YFSETQ. Trimming took off 4 bases at V and 8 bases at J, with 21 bases between the two ends. Here the CDR3 reads CASSGGKGPSEGYTF. The CDR3, as DNA: TGCGCCAGCAGCGGGGGTAAGGGACCGTCGGAGGGCTACACCTTC.

This clonotype was seen repeatedly, ten times or more. The rearrangement links TRBV4-2 to TRBJ1-5; the match to TRBD1 covers 7 bases. Trimming at V came to 1 base and at J to 4 bases, leaving 10 bases not matched to a gene. Germline CDR1 reads LGHNA; CDR2 reads YNFKEQ. The CDR3 has 17 amino acids. This chain's CDR3 is CASSQGLRVGQNQPQHF. CDR3 nucleotides: TGTGCCAGCAGCCAAGGGTTGCGGGTGGGACAGAATCAGCCCCAGCATTTT.